This TCR beta chain originates from a study of sequential checkpoint blockade in melanoma. Study details: DNA from 91 pretreatment tumor samples underwent TCRβ immunosequencing.

CDR1 and CDR2 from the germline V gene are KGHSH and LQKENI. The V end lost 5 bases, the J end lost 4 bases, and 13 bases lay between the germline ends. The CDR3 spans 14 residues. The treatment here: randomized to nivolumab then ipilimumab (arm A) or the reverse (arm B). None of the patients previously received DNA-damaging chemotherapy. Assay: immunoSEQ multiplex PCR; the TCRdb copy retains only in-frame clones and omits some. The table lists over 4,000 clones, 24% of them singletons, with about 31% in the top ten. The specimen comprised tumor tissue (inferred from file names), sampled from a patient given nivolumab and ipilimumab in sequence. The rearrangement joins TRBV18 to TRBJ2-3, with D perhaps TRBD1 (7 bases). The receptor comes from a human donor with melanoma. CDR3 coding DNA: TGTGCCAGCTCAAGAGGCAGGGGGGCAGATACGCAGTATTTT. The encoded protein is CASSRGRGADTQYF.